The T cell receptor beta chain under discussion was sequenced for a study of regulatory T cells in long-lasting Graves disease. Time point denoted: newly diagnosed GD, antithyroid drugs for less than 3 months. The TCR library was made from RNA extracted from PBMCs. Assembly of TCR beta libraries relied on iRepertoire HTBI primers together with Arm-PCR of CDR3 regions. TCRdb analysed the multiplex PCR reads with MiXCR anew, one entry per CDR3 protein. Of roughly 610,000 distinct CDR3 sequences listed, roughly a sixth were seen once; the top ten hold 12%. The germline V gene encodes CDR1 LNHDA and CDR2 SQIVND (reference sequence). This CDR3 is built from 14 residues. After removal of 7 bases from V and 6 bases from J, the junction contained 9 bases not matched to a gene. These data also formed part of another study, on T cells in Graves' hyperthyroidism and ophthalmopathy. That work states: Over 18 months, lack of ophthalmopathy progression marked Graves' hyperthyroidism as stable. The HTBI primer set was used in a first-round RT-PCR of the TCR CDR3.

The chain couples TRBV19 to TRBJ2-1, with TRBD2 identical over 7 bases. Sequenced material: peripheral blood mononuclear cells (PBMCs), taken at new diagnosis, from a patient treated with antithyroid drugs. This clonotype was sampled from a man between 18 and 29 years old with Graves disease. CDR3 amino acids: CASTLMGGANEQFF. The CDR3 nucleotides are TGTGCCAGTACCCTCATGGGAGGGGCCAATGAGCAGTTCTTC.